The T cell receptor (beta chain) under discussion was sequenced for a study of Graves' ophthalmopathy and Graves' hyperthyroidism. Germline V gene sequence: CDR1 SQVTM, CDR2 ANQGSEA. The CDR3 is 12 amino acids. The V end was cut by 4 bases, the J end by 3 bases, with 10 bases between. Stable hyperthyroidism denotes an absence of ophthalmopathy throughout 18 months of follow-up. Exclusion criteria comprised other autoimmune diseases, uncontrolled infections, pregnancy or lactation in patients. A diagnosis was made from clinical symptoms together with serum thyroxine, TRAb, thyroid ultrasound and orbital computed tomography. Beta-chain TCR CDR3 regions were amplified from RNA transcripts. First-round RT-PCR employed HTBI primers, with a second-round multiplex PCR after it. A single record per CDR3 protein comes from TCRdb applying MiXCR to the multiplex PCR reads. The sample shows some 360,000 distinct CDR3 sequences, about a sixth of them seen only once.

Sequencing used peripheral blood. The V and J genes are TRBV29-1 and TRBJ2-7; perhaps TRBD2 as D (6 bases). The receptor was isolated from an adult woman with stable Graves' hyperthyroidism. The CDR3 protein is CSVGGADYEQYF. The CDR3 nucleotides are TGCAGCGTTGGCGGGGCCGACTACGAGCAGTACTTC.